The next 32 T cell receptor beta chains were all read from a single sample in a study of blood T cell repertoires in COVID-19. Clones were sequenced by immunoSEQ multiplex PCR, and TCRdb holds only the in-frame ones, with some missing. This table holds 110,000 to 150,000 clones, more than 75% found once. The sequencing sample was made of peripheral blood. The source of these receptors is an elderly woman with acute or convalescent COVID-19.

V usage is TRBV27 and J usage is TRBJ2-4; 7 nucleotides agree with TRBD2. J gave up 0 bases and V 6 bases, and 11 bases lay outside the gene matches. Germline CDR1 reads MNHEY; CDR2 reads SMNVEV (reference sequence). The CDR3 totals 17 residues. The CDR3 nucleotides are TGTGCCAGCAGCCCGATTGGAGTAGCGGGAGCCAAAAACATTCAGTACTTC. This gives the protein CASSPIGVAGAKNIQYF.

This chain uses TRBV6-6 with TRBJ2-1; a possible D gene is TRBD2 (5 bases). V was shortened by 5 bases and J by 6 bases, with 14 bases between the two germline ends. The CDR3 extends over 14 amino acids. Germline-derived CDR1 and CDR2 are MNHNY and SVGAGI (reference sequence). CDR3 sequence reads: CASSGGSTRNEQFF. In DNA form, the CDR3 reads TGTGCCAGCAGTGGAGGCTCGACTCGCAATGAGCAGTTCTTC.

The chain carries TRBV3-1 (or the pseudogene TRBV3-2) and TRBJ1-4; 8 nucleotides agree with TRBD1. Germline loops: CDR1 LGHDT, CDR2 YNNKEL (reference sequence). The CDR3 consists of 14 residues. V was clipped by 2 bases and J by 10 bases; unmatched bases: 6. The CDR3 nucleotides read TGTGCCAGCAGCCAACCGACAGGGGTTGGAAAACTGTTTTTT. This encodes CASSQPTGVGKLFF.

The chain links TRBV19 to TRBJ1-2, with 7 nucleotides matching TRBD1. J lost 0 bases, V lost 6 bases, and 4 bases had no gene match. This CDR3 is 14 amino acids long. CDR1 is LNHDA, CDR2 SQIVND, per germline (reference sequence). This CDR3 reads CASSLGTANYGYTF. CDR3 nucleotides: TGTGCCAGTAGCTTGGGGACAGCTAACTATGGCTACACCTTC.

This clone was seen more than once but under ten times. The chain has TRBV5-5 and TRBJ1-1; maybe TRBD1 (5 bases). Trimming pared 3 bases from V and 12 bases from J, leaving 12 bases between. This CDR3 is 11 amino acids long. Germline V gene sequence: CDR1 SGHKS, CDR2 YYEKEE (reference sequence). The CDR3 reads CASSSTVKTFF. The CDR3 DNA reads as TGTGCCAGCAGCTCGACAGTGAAGACTTTCTTT.

The rearrangement uses TRBV5-4 and TRBJ1-5, with 7 bases fitting TRBD1. V dropped 10 bases and J dropped 0; count of bases not matched to a gene: 7. The CDR3 is 14 residues long. The germline gives CDR1 SGHNT, CDR2 YYREEE (reference sequence). In nucleotides, the CDR3 is TGTGCCTTTGGAGGGGGCTCTAGCAATCAGCCCCAGCATTTT. Translation gives CAFGGGSSNQPQHF.

The J gene is TRBJ2-1, the V gene TRBV27, with D perhaps matching TRBD1 (5 bases). Trimming left V 2 bases short and J 7 bases short, with 12 bases between. There are 14 residues in the CDR3. Germline assignment: CDR1 MNHEY and CDR2 SMNVEV (reference sequence). The CDR3 reads CASSLIRKGNEQFF. The CDR3 DNA reads TGTGCCAGCAGTTTAATCAGAAAGGGGAATGAGCAGTTCTTC.

The CDR3 DNA is TGTGCCAGTACCGTCACTAGCGCTAGCTCCTACAATGAGCAGTTCTTC. It translates to CASTVTSASSYNEQFF. The chain uses TRBV19 and TRBJ2-1; 7 bases are shared with TRBD2. Germline assignment: CDR1 LNHDA and CDR2 SQIVND (reference sequence). The CDR3 has 16 amino acids. J gave up 0 bases and V 7 bases, and 9 bases lay outside the gene matches.

The V gene is TRBV28, the J gene TRBJ1-5; no firm D call. CDR3 length: 15 residues. Germline CDR1 MDHEN, CDR2 SYDVKM. V was clipped by 3 bases and J by 2 bases, with 11 bases between them. The CDR3 DNA follows: TGTGCCAGCAGTTTGACGGGTGTGGGCAATCAGCCCCAGCATTTT. Its protein is CASSLTGVGNQPQHF.

This clone was seen only once. This chain connects TRBV28 to TRBJ1-5, with D perhaps matching TRBD1 (5 bases). This CDR3 region has 16 residues. Germline loops: CDR1 MDHEN, CDR2 SYDVKM. Trimming took 1 base from V and 5 from J, leaving 15 bases between them. In nucleotides, the CDR3 is TGTGCCAGCAGTTTATACTCGCGGGGCCGGGATCAGCCCCAGCATTTT. Translated, it gives CASSLYSRGRDQPQHF.

V is TRBV14 and J is TRBJ2-3; the match to TRBD2 covers 7 bases. V lost 5 bases, J lost 2 bases, and 7 bases stayed unmatched. Per the germline V gene, CDR1 is SGHDN and CDR2 is FVKESK. The CDR3 sequence is 15 residues long. CDR3 nucleotide sequence: TGTGCCAGCAGCGAGGGACTATCACACACAGATACGCAGTATTTT. Protein product: CASSEGLSHTDTQYF.

V and J are TRBV29-1 and TRBJ2-2; the D gene is possibly TRBD1 (5 bases). Germline CDR1 SQVTM, CDR2 ANQGSEA. The CDR3 has 12 residues. The V and J ends lost 5 bases and 5 bases respectively, with 9 bases between them. The CDR3 sequence: CSVLGETGELFF. The DNA for the CDR3 is TGCAGCGTTTTAGGGGAAACCGGGGAGCTGTTTTTT.

The rearrangement links TRBV7-8 to TRBJ1-2, with 7 positions matching TRBD1. The CDR3 has 17 residues. V lost 5 bases to trimming and J lost 1 base; unmatched junction nucleotides: 13. Germline-derived CDR1 and CDR2 are SGHVS and FQNEAQ. The CDR3: CASSVWAGGTDNYGYTF. For the CDR3, the DNA is TGTGCCAGCAGCGTATGGGCAGGGGGAACAGATAACTATGGCTACACCTTC.

The chain carries TRBV29-1 and TRBJ1-2; the match to TRBD1 covers 7 bases. This CDR3 has 16 residues. V lost 5 bases and J lost 4; bases outside the gene matches: 16. Germline-derived CDR1 and CDR2 are SQVTM and ANQGSEA. CDR3 coding DNA: TGCAGCGTTCCGACCGCCGGGACAGCTACCGGCTATGGCTACACCTTC. It encodes CSVPTAGTATGYGYTF.

The chain combines TRBV24-1 with TRBJ1-5; tentative D call: TRBD1 (5 bases). The CDR3 totals 17 residues. CDR1 KGHDR and CDR2 SFDVKD come from the germline V gene. V was clipped by 4 bases and J by 0 bases, with 15 bases between them. The CDR3 coding sequence is TGTGCCACCAGTGACTTGACACGGACACCTAGCAATCAGCCCCAGCATTTT. This translates into CATSDLTRTPSNQPQHF.

The gene calls are TRBV28 and TRBJ1-1, with 8 bases fitting TRBD1. The CDR3 is 15 amino acids. From germline, CDR1 is MDHEN and CDR2 SYDVKM. V lost 5 bases to trimming and J lost 6 bases; unmatched junction nucleotides: 11. The CDR3 nucleotides read TGTGCCAGCAGTCCTTGGACAGGGCCCAAATCTGAAGCTTTCTTT. Translated: CASSPWTGPKSEAFF.

The chain is built from TRBV12-3 or TRBV12-4 and TRBJ2-1; no clear D gene. Trimming shortened V by 1 base and J by 6 bases, and 7 bases separated the two germline ends. The CDR3 is 13 residues long. CDR3 coding DNA: TGTGCCAGCAGTTTAGTTCCTCCCAATGAGCAGTTCTTC. Residues: CASSLVPPNEQFF.

V usage is TRBV4-1 and J usage is TRBJ2-2; 12 nucleotides align to TRBD1. The V gene end was trimmed by 8 bases and the J gene end by 8 bases; junction bases not matched to a gene: 15. The CDR3 sequence is 17 residues long. Germline V gene data show CDR1 as MGHRA and CDR2 as YSYEKL. In DNA, the CDR3 is TGCGCCAGCTCCTGGCGGGGGGGACAGGGGGCATTGGGGGAGCTGTTTTTT. This encodes CASSWRGGQGALGELFF.

The genes are TRBV5-1 and TRBJ2-5; tentative D call: TRBD2 (5 bases). This CDR3 has 17 residues. CDR1 and CDR2 (germline): SGHRS, YFSETQ. Trimming left V 2 bases short and J 2 bases short, with 19 bases between. CDR3 sequence (DNA): TGCGCCAGCAGCTTCTCCCCCGGTGTTACTAGGCAAGAGACCCAGTACTTC. Translation: CASSFSPGVTRQETQYF.

This clone was counted a few times. The V call is TRBV4-2, the J call TRBJ2-7; TRBD2 aligns across 14 bases. Trimming took 1 base from V and 5 from J; bases not matched to a gene: 7. This CDR3 contains 17 residues. Germline values: CDR1 LGHNA, CDR2 YNFKEQ. In nucleotides, the CDR3 is TGTGCCAGCAGCCAAGCCCGGGGACTAGCGGGAGACGACGAGCAGTACTTC. It specifies CASSQARGLAGDDEQYF.

CDR3 protein: CASSLDRTYEQYF. The CDR3 DNA follows: TGTGCCAGCAGCTTGGACAGGACCTACGAGCAGTACTTC. The rearrangement links TRBV7-3 to TRBJ2-7; 7 nucleotides match TRBD1. Germline V gives CDR1 SGHTA, CDR2 FQGTGA. With 3 bases clipped from V and 2 bases from J, the junction kept 1 base outside the gene matches. This CDR3 is built from 13 residues.

This chain connects TRBV7-2 to TRBJ2-7; D is possibly TRBD2 (5 bases). The CDR3 length is 14 residues. Germline V gene data show CDR1 as SGHTA and CDR2 as FQGNSA. V dropped 7 bases and J dropped 1 base, with 14 bases sitting between them. The CDR3 nucleotides read TGTGCCAGCACCGTGCGTCGGGGTTCCTACGAGCAGTACTTC. Its translation is CASTVRRGSYEQYF.

This rearrangement joins TRBV28 to TRBJ2-1, with 8 positions matching TRBD2. The CDR3 loop spans 19 amino acids. V shed 3 bases and J 4 bases; nucleotides not matched to a gene: 17. The germline CDR1 and CDR2 sequences are MDHEN and SYDVKM. In DNA form, the CDR3 reads TGTGCCAGCAGTTTTTTCCGGGACGGGACTAGTGGGGCGTACAATGAGCAGTTCTTC. Translated, it gives CASSFFRDGTSGAYNEQFF.

The V and J genes are TRBV19 and TRBJ1-6; 9 nucleotides match TRBD1. This CDR3 has 15 amino acids. The germline gives CDR1 LNHDA, CDR2 SQIVND (reference sequence). With V trimmed by 7 bases and J by 9 bases, 10 bases remained unmatched. For the CDR3, the DNA is TGTGCCAGTAAGGCGAGGACAGGGGTGGGTTCACCCCTCCACTTT. The encoded protein is CASKARTGVGSPLHF.

The V gene is TRBV6-5, the J gene TRBJ1-2, with D uncertain. Looked up from germline, CDR1 is MNHEY and CDR2 is SVGAGI. The CDR3 extends over 15 amino acids. Trimming shortened V by 1 base and J by 4 bases, and 13 bases separated the two germline ends. CDR3 residues: CASSYLRGSGYGYTF. The CDR3 DNA reads as TGTGCCAGCAGTTACTTGCGGGGTTCGGGCTATGGCTACACCTTC.

This clone was seen more than once but under ten times. J is TRBJ2-3 and V is TRBV4-2; D gene uncertain. V lost 2 bases, J lost 0 bases, and 12 bases lay in between. This CDR3 is built from 16 residues. Per germline, CDR1 LGHNA and CDR2 YNFKEQ. The CDR3 region is CASSQSAVASTDTQYF. The CDR3 DNA reads as TGTGCCAGCAGCCAATCGGCCGTAGCTAGCACAGATACGCAGTATTTT.

The chain uses TRBV6-1 and TRBJ1-5; tentatively, D is TRBD1 (5 bases). The V and J ends lost 2 bases and 11 bases respectively, with 22 bases between them. Germline V gene sequence: CDR1 MNHNS, CDR2 SASEGT. This CDR3 is built from 16 residues. The CDR3 bases are TGTGCCAGCAGTGAAAAGGGGTGGCAGGCCCGGACGACCCAGCATTTT. Its translation is CASSEKGWQARTTQHF.

This clone was seen a few times. V gene TRBV9 combines with J gene TRBJ2-1; D gene uncertain. V lost 0 bases, J lost 5 bases, and 9 bases lay in between. The V gene's germline CDR1 is SGDLS and CDR2 YYNGEE. The CDR3 is 14 amino acids. The CDR3 protein is CASSVATTDNEQFF. The CDR3 coding sequence is TGTGCCAGCAGCGTAGCTACAACAGACAATGAGCAGTTCTTC. Variable domain in full (rest from reference TRBV9 and TRBJ2-1): DSGVTQTPKHLITATGQRVTLRCSPRSGDLSVYWYQQSLDQGLQFLIQYYNGEERAKGNILERFSAQQFPDLHSELNLSSLELGDSALYFCASSVATTDNEQFFGPGTRLTVL.

The chain links TRBV19 to TRBJ2-5, with a tentative D call TRBD1 (6 bases). Germline V gene lookup returns CDR1 LNHDA and CDR2 SQIVND (reference sequence). The V end lost 6 bases, the J end lost 5 bases, and 10 bases lay between the germline ends. The CDR3 has 12 amino acids. The CDR3 DNA reads as TGTGCCAGTAGGCAGGGGCGGGAGACCCAGTACTTC. This translates into CASRQGRETQYF.

The count of this clone is one. The V and J genes are TRBV11-2 and TRBJ2-5; 10 nucleotides align to TRBD2. This CDR3 is 15 amino acids long. Germline assignment: CDR1 SGHAT and CDR2 FQNNGV. V lost 2 bases, J lost 2 bases, and 2 bases stayed unmatched. CDR3 coding DNA: TGTGCCAGCAGCTTACATAGCGGGGGGCAAGAGACCCAGTACTTC. The encoded protein is CASSLHSGGQETQYF.

This clone showed up just a few times. The gene calls are TRBV28 and TRBJ2-1; TRBD2 agrees at 9 bases. The CDR3 loop spans 13 amino acids. Germline CDR1 reads MDHEN; CDR2 reads SYDVKM. After removal of 6 bases from V and 9 bases from J, the junction contained 6 bases not matched to a gene. This CDR3 reads CASSLAGISEQFF. CDR3 DNA: TGTGCCAGCAGCCTAGCGGGAATAAGTGAGCAGTTCTTC.

The rearrangement joins TRBV5-1 to TRBJ2-2; D is possibly TRBD1 (6 bases). Germline V gene data show CDR1 as SGHRS and CDR2 as YFSETQ. Trimming took off 7 bases at V and 3 bases at J, with 10 bases between the two ends. The CDR3 is made up of 13 amino acids. The CDR3 loop is CASQGWDTGELFF. In DNA form, the CDR3 reads TGCGCCAGCCAGGGGTGGGACACCGGGGAGCTGTTTTTT.